This TCR beta chain was obtained from a study of PD-1 blockade in classical Hodgkin lymphoma. Overall study: With a 2-week interval, patients received intravenous nivolumab at 3 mg/kg. Study-wide results and limits: Patients starting nivolumab under 1 year after ASCT were excluded. While CD8+ TCR diversity did not rise significantly by C4D1, CD4+ TCR diversity did.

To note about this clone: Its specificity is unknown.

Germline V gene data show CDR1 as SGHDN and CDR2 as FVKESK. This CDR3 region has 14 residues. V gave up 0 bases and J gave up 4 bases, with 9 bases separating them. Time point: cycle 4 day 1 (C4D1), after more than five weeks of nivolumab. Brentuximab vedotin exposure varied among the patients, all of whom had relapsed after autologous stem cell transplantation. Magnetic depletion of unwanted cells isolated CD4+ T cells from thawed PBMCs. TCRdb keeps only in-frame clones here, not all; method: immunoSEQ multiplex PCR. Counted here are more than 10,000 clones, roughly 83% occurring once; the ten biggest clones make up more than 0.85%.

The chain couples TRBV14 to TRBJ1-1; unclear D gene. The clonotype originates from a human donor with classical Hodgkin lymphoma. The sample consisted of CD4+ T cells from blood, taken before the fourth cycle of nivolumab. CDR3 sequence reads: CASSQDVRRTEAFF. In DNA, the CDR3 is TGTGCCAGCAGCCAAGATGTTCGGCGCACTGAAGCTTTCTTT.